These 23 T cell receptor beta chains were sequenced from one sample in a study of CD8 T cells in ankylosing spondylitis. TCRdb processed the 5' RACE reads anew with MiXCR; each CDR3 protein has one entry. The profile shows 300,000 to 350,000 distinct CDR3 sequences, roughly 20% of them singletons. Sequencing was performed on blood, either unsorted or a sorted T cell fraction (not recorded which). Receptors originate from a female donor with ankylosing spondylitis or in good health (not recorded which).

This chain uses TRBV6-2 or TRBV6-3 with TRBJ2-1; TRBD2 matches at 8 bases. J lost 9 bases, V lost 7 bases, and 14 bases had no gene match. CDR3 length equals 15 residues. The V gene's germline CDR1 is MNHEY and CDR2 SVGEGT. Written as DNA, the CDR3 is TGTGCCAGCATGAGTAGCGGGGATCCGTGGGGTGAGCAGTTCTTC. Its protein is CASMSSGDPWGEQFF.

This clonotype came up a few times. DNA for the CDR3: TGCAGTGCCAGCGTCCCAGAGACCCAGTACTTC. Its translation: CSASVPETQYF. The chain carries TRBV20-1 and TRBJ2-5; D ambiguous. The V gene lost 6 bases and the J gene lost 4 bases, with 9 bases spanning the gap. This CDR3 region has 11 residues. Germline CDR1 and CDR2: DFQATT and SNEGSKA (reference sequence).

This clonotype appeared a few times. The rearrangement joins TRBV29-1 to TRBJ1-1; 8 nucleotides agree with TRBD1. In germline, CDR1 is SQVTM, CDR2 ANQGSEA. This CDR3 is built from 13 residues. V shed 5 bases and J 3 bases; nucleotides not matched to a gene: 5. This CDR3 reads CSVQGARHTEAFF. As DNA, the CDR3 is TGCAGCGTTCAGGGGGCGCGTCACACTGAAGCTTTCTTT.

The V call is TRBV18, the J call TRBJ2-5; 8 nucleotides align to TRBD1. Germline loops: CDR1 KGHSH, CDR2 LQKENI. The CDR3 totals 14 residues. V lost 3 bases and J lost 7; bases outside the gene matches: 7. The CDR3 is CASSPTGDSGTQYF. DNA of the CDR3: TGTGCCAGCTCACCGACAGGGGATAGTGGGACCCAGTACTTC.

There are a few counts of this clonotype. This chain joins TRBV6-5 and TRBJ2-3; D is perhaps TRBD2 (5 bases). CDR1 and CDR2 (germline): MNHEY, SVGAGI. The length of the CDR3 is 14 residues. The germline V and J ends were trimmed by 0 bases and 1 base, with 5 bases remaining between them. The CDR3 loop is CASSYSRGTDTQYF. The CDR3 DNA reads TGTGCCAGCAGTTACTCGCGGGGCACAGATACGCAGTATTTT.

This clonotype was detected a few times. The chain is built from TRBV6-1 and TRBJ2-1, with TRBD1 identical over 8 bases. The ends lost 8 bases at V and 5 bases at J; junction bases unmatched: 11. The CDR3 runs to 15 residues. Germline V gene data show CDR1 as MNHNS and CDR2 as SASEGT. The chain's CDR3 is CASLPDRGRDNEQFF. The CDR3 bases are TGTGCCAGCCTTCCCGACAGGGGAAGGGACAATGAGCAGTTCTTC.

The sample holds one count of this clonotype. The J gene is TRBJ1-2, the V gene TRBV20-1, with 7 bases that match TRBD1. The CDR3 covers 13 residues. Trimming removed 3 bases from V and 6 bases from J; junction bases left unmatched: 7. Germline lookup yields CDR1 DFQATT and CDR2 SNEGSKA (reference sequence). The CDR3 nucleotides are TGCAGTGCTAGCAAAGGGGGCGGGAATGGCTACACCTTC. Its protein is CSASKGGGNGYTF.

This clonotype was detected a few times. The CDR3 coding sequence is TGTGCCAGCAGTGGACAGCTGAACTCCTACGAGCAGTACTTC. Translation gives CASSGQLNSYEQYF. The chain links TRBV7-2 to TRBJ2-7; the D gene is possibly TRBD1 (6 bases). The ends were cut back, 6 bases at V and 0 bases at J, with 12 bases in the middle. This CDR3 region has 14 residues. From germline, CDR1 is SGHTA and CDR2 FQGNSA.

A word on this clonotype: Mismatch with germline at one junction end may stem from a read error. V gene TRBV7-9 combines with J gene TRBJ2-1; D is unclear. Germline V CDR1 and CDR2: SEHNR, FQNEAQ (reference sequence). The length of the CDR3 is 12 residues. CDR3 amino acids: CASSPRAPKVLF. CDR3 in DNA: TGTGCCAGCAGCCCACGGGCCCCAAAAGTACTCTTC. Full variable domain (rest looked up from reference TRBV7-9 and TRBJ2-1): DTGVSQNPRHKITKRGQNVTFRCDPISEHNRLYWYRQTLGQGPEFLTYFQNEAQLEKSRLLSDRFSAERPKGSFSTLEIQRTEQGDSAMYLCASSPRAPKVLFGPGTRLTVL.

V usage is TRBV12-3 or TRBV12-4 and J usage is TRBJ2-7, with TRBD1 identical over 7 bases. CDR3 size: 16 residues. J gave up 5 bases and V 6 bases, and 16 bases lay outside the gene matches. CDR3 sequence reads: CASRAYRQGVPHEQYF. In nucleotides, the CDR3 is TGTGCCAGCAGGGCTTATAGGCAGGGGGTCCCCCACGAGCAGTACTTC.

The chain combines TRBV21-1 with TRBJ2-4; TRBD1, the table's D call, was not compared with the DNA. TRBV21-1 is described as a pseudogene. The CDR3 totals 15 residues. CDR3 bases: TGTGCCAGCAGCAATAGGGGGGCGGCCAAAAACATTCAGTACTTC. It encodes CASSNRGAAKNIQYF.

This clonotype turned up a few times. This sequence joins TRBV9 and TRBJ2-1, with 13 nucleotides matching TRBD2. The CDR3 contains 17 residues. Germline loops: CDR1 SGDLS, CDR2 YYNGEE. Trimming cost V 4 bases and J 4 bases; bases outside gene matches: 8. The DNA for the CDR3 is TGTGCCAGCAGCCCCAGACTAGCGGGAGGCCGATACAATGAGCAGTTCTTC. It specifies CASSPRLAGGRYNEQFF.

This clonotype was counted only a few times. The chain carries TRBV6-5 and TRBJ2-7, with 9 bases identical to TRBD1. This CDR3 has 15 residues. Germline CDR1 is MNHEY and CDR2 is SVGAGI. With V trimmed by 0 bases and J by 4 bases, 4 bases remained unmatched. CDR3 region: CASSYSKDRGYEQYF. The DNA of the CDR3 is TGTGCCAGCAGTTACTCGAAGGACAGGGGTTACGAGCAGTACTTC.

This clonotype has a handful of counts. The chain combines TRBV4-3 with TRBJ2-2; D is unresolved. Trimming took 4 bases from V and 8 from J, leaving 11 bases between them. The CDR3 has 13 residues. Germline CDR1 reads LGHNA; CDR2 reads YSLEER. CDR3 region: CASSRTNGGELFF. CDR3 nucleotide sequence: TGCGCCAGCAGCCGAACCAATGGTGGGGAGCTGTTTTTT.

This clonotype was seen a few times. The chain links TRBV20-1 to TRBJ1-1; 11 bases line up with TRBD1. The germline V gene encodes CDR1 DFQATT and CDR2 SNEGSKA (reference sequence). Trimming took 1 base from V and 1 from J; bases not matched to a gene: 8. This CDR3 comprises 17 residues. The CDR3 is CSARVLGQGAWNTEAFF. In DNA form, the CDR3 reads TGCAGTGCTAGAGTCCTAGGACAGGGGGCATGGAACACTGAAGCTTTCTTT.

The chain employs TRBV20-1 and TRBJ2-3; D gene uncertain. Trimming removed 6 bases at V and 3 bases at J, with 10 bases between. The CDR3 has 12 amino acids. Germline CDR1 DFQATT, CDR2 SNEGSKA (reference sequence). The CDR3 DNA sequence: TGCAGTGCCCCCCAAGCGACAGATACGCAGTATTTT. This codes for CSAPQATDTQYF.

This clonotype has more than one count but fewer than ten. V gene TRBV29-1 combines with J gene TRBJ2-1, with 8 bases aligning to TRBD2. CDR1 and CDR2 from the germline V gene are SQVTM and ANQGSEA. The V segment lost 6 bases and the J segment 7 bases; nucleotides outside the gene matches: 14. The CDR3 is made up of 15 amino acids. The CDR3 nucleotides read TGCAGCGTAGCCGGGGGGGCGGGAGGAGGGAATGAGCAGTTCTTC. This codes for CSVAGGAGGGNEQFF.

This clonotype was seen ten or more times. The J gene is TRBJ2-7, the V gene TRBV10-3, with D possibly matching TRBD2 (5 bases). The germline V and J ends were trimmed by 6 bases and 6 bases, with 12 bases remaining between them. Germline V gene lookup returns CDR1 ENHRY and CDR2 SYGVKD. The CDR3 totals 12 residues. This CDR3 reads CAIRDSAGEQYF. In DNA form, the CDR3 reads TGTGCCATCAGGGACTCCGCGGGCGAGCAGTACTTC.

On this clonotype: Being one base from a much bigger clone, this may be a read error. The V and J genes are TRBV20-1 and TRBJ1-6; D uncertain. Germline lookup yields CDR1 DFQATT and CDR2 SNEGSKA (reference sequence). V lost 2 bases to trimming and J lost 7 bases, with 12 bases between them. The CDR3 extends over 14 amino acids. CDR3 coding DNA: TGCAGTGCTAGATCCTGGTCTTGGAATTCACCCCTCCACTTT. It yields the protein CSARSWSWNSPLHF.

This clonotype was counted between two and nine times. The chain joins TRBV15 to TRBJ2-7; D ambiguous. Germline CDR1 reads LNHNV; CDR2 reads YYDKDF (reference sequence). There are 14 residues in the CDR3. V was shortened by 7 bases and J by 0 bases, with 13 bases between the two germline ends. The CDR3 DNA reads as TGTGCCACCAAACGGACCAGCAGCTCCTACGAGCAGTACTTC. It specifies CATKRTSSSYEQYF.

The chain links TRBV7-9 to TRBJ2-7; TRBD2 matches 9 bases. CDR1 SEHNR and CDR2 FQNEAQ come from the germline V gene (reference sequence). The CDR3 is made up of 14 amino acids. The V and J ends lost 5 bases and 4 bases, in that order; junction bases with no gene match: 6. CDR3 sequence reads: CASSLGLANYEQYF. Here the CDR3 DNA reads TGTGCCAGCAGCCTAGGACTAGCGAATTACGAGCAGTACTTC.

This clonotype was seen a handful of times. The chain joins TRBV18 to TRBJ2-5; 7 nucleotides match TRBD2. With V trimmed by 6 bases and J by 4 bases, 8 bases remained unmatched. The CDR3 runs to 14 residues. Germline V gene lookup returns CDR1 KGHSH and CDR2 LQKENI. The CDR3 sequence is CASSLGASGETQYF. The CDR3 DNA is TGTGCCAGCTCCCTCGGCGCTAGCGGAGAGACCCAGTACTTC.

The chain carries TRBV27 and TRBJ2-1, with D possibly being TRBD2 (7 bases). The V gene lost 3 bases and the J gene lost 6 bases, with 18 bases spanning the gap. Germline V lookup: CDR1 MNHEY, CDR2 SMNVEV (reference sequence). The CDR3 is made up of 16 amino acids. The CDR3 coding sequence is TGTGCCAGCAGTTTTTTACGGCCGAGGGGGGGCAATGAGCAGTTCTTC. This encodes CASSFLRPRGGNEQFF.